These 17 T cell receptor beta chains share one sample of origin, sequenced in a study of CD8 T cells in Susac syndrome. cDNA came from roughly 0.53 to 1 ug RNA primed by random hexamers. Via MiXCR, TCRdb re-called the immunoSEQ multiplex PCR reads, giving one row per CDR3 protein. Of 120,000 or so distinct CDR3 sequences in the sample, more than 85% were seen once. The sample consisted of CD4+ T cells from PBMCs. The receptor set was obtained from a human donor with multiple sclerosis.

The chain couples TRBV20-1 to TRBJ2-5, with D possibly matching TRBD2 (7 bases). The CDR3 length is 14 residues. Trimming took off 4 bases at V and 1 base at J, with 13 bases between the two ends. The germline V gene encodes CDR1 DFQATT and CDR2 SNEGSKA (reference sequence). CDR3 amino acids: CSATWRGRQETQYF. CDR3 DNA sequence: TGCAGTGCTACCTGGCGGGGGCGCCAAGAGACCCAGTACTTC.

The V and J genes are TRBV6-2 or TRBV6-3 and TRBJ2-6, with D perhaps TRBD2 (5 bases). Trimming shortened V by 8 bases and J by 0 bases, and 8 bases separated the two germline ends. CDR1 and CDR2 from the germline V gene are MNHEY and SVGEGT. CDR3 size: 14 residues. The CDR3 protein is CASCRGSGANVLTF. For the CDR3, the DNA is TGTGCCAGCTGTCGGGGCTCTGGGGCCAACGTCCTGACTTTC.

V gene TRBV19 combines with J gene TRBJ2-1; 7 positions match TRBD1. Germline V lookup: CDR1 LNHDA, CDR2 SQIVND (reference sequence). Trimming took 9 bases from V and 10 from J; bases not matched to a gene: 27. The CDR3 spans 18 residues. The CDR3 reads CARRNSYWSPGQSPEQFF. The CDR3 nucleotides read TGTGCCAGACGGAACTCTTACTGGAGCCCGGGACAGTCTCCCGAGCAGTTCTTC.

About this clonotype itself: Sequence at one end of the junction differs from germline and may be a read error. V is TRBV18 and J is TRBJ2-1; 10 nucleotides agree with TRBD1. Germline CDR1 is KGHSH and CDR2 is LQKENI. The CDR3 covers 14 residues. In DNA, the CDR3 is TGTGCCAGCTCACGAGAACCGGGACAGGGGAAGGTGGTCTTC. Its translation is CASSREPGQGKVVF.

The chain joins TRBV24-1 to TRBJ2-7; tentatively, D is TRBD2 (6 bases). Trimming shortened V by 2 bases and J by 2 bases, and 9 bases separated the two germline ends. Germline-derived CDR1 and CDR2 are KGHDR and SFDVKD. The CDR3 is made up of 14 amino acids. CDR3 nucleotides: TGTGCCACCAGTGATTCCGGGAGTACCTACGAGCAGTACTTC. Translated: CATSDSGSTYEQYF.

This clonotype came up once. This chain joins TRBV5-1 and TRBJ2-7; D gene uncertain. The V and J ends lost 4 bases and 2 bases respectively, with 7 bases between them. There are 12 residues in the CDR3. CDR1 SGHRS and CDR2 YFSETQ come from the germline V gene. The CDR3 DNA is TGCGCCAGCAGCCTCAGCCCCTACGAGCAGTACTTC. As protein: CASSLSPYEQYF.

This rearrangement joins TRBV25-1 to TRBJ1-2, with D perhaps TRBD1 (5 bases). CDR3 length equals 12 residues. The V end was cut by 8 bases, the J end by 6 bases, with 13 bases between. Germline V CDR1 and CDR2: MGHDK, SYGVNS. The CDR3 protein is CASEKTGHGYTF. In nucleotides, the CDR3 is TGTGCCAGCGAGAAAACAGGACATGGCTACACCTTC.

V gene TRBV12-3 or TRBV12-4 combines with J gene TRBJ1-2; D is uncertain. The V end lost 3 bases, the J end lost 5 bases, and 7 bases lay between the germline ends. The CDR3 has 12 residues. DNA for the CDR3: TGTGCCAGCAGTTTTAGAGATTATGGCTACACCTTC. Translating gives CASSFRDYGYTF.

The chain couples TRBV14 to TRBJ2-3; D is uncertain. Germline values: CDR1 SGHDN, CDR2 FVKESK. The V gene lost 3 bases and the J gene lost 3 bases, with 10 bases spanning the gap. The CDR3 has 14 residues. CDR3 loop: CASSHQVVTDTQYF. As DNA, the CDR3 is TGTGCCAGCAGCCATCAGGTGGTTACAGATACGCAGTATTTT. Variable domain in full (rest from reference TRBV14 and TRBJ2-3): EAGVTQFPSHSVIEKGQTVTLRCDPISGHDNLYWYRRVMGKEIKFLLHFVKESKQDESGMPNNRFLAERTGGTYSTLKVQPAELEDSGVYFCASSHQVVTDTQYFGPGTRLTVL.

V gene TRBV20-1 combines with J gene TRBJ1-2; a weak D match, TRBD1 (6 bases). Germline CDR1 reads DFQATT; CDR2 reads SNEGSKA (reference sequence). This CDR3 contains 11 residues. The CDR3: CSPQGFYGYTF. The CDR3 nucleotides are TGCAGCCCACAGGGATTCTATGGCTACACCTTC.

The J gene is TRBJ1-2, the V gene TRBV7-3, with D unresolved. The V gene lost 0 bases and the J gene lost 8 bases, with 13 bases spanning the gap. Germline CDR1 and CDR2: SGHTA and FQGTGA. This CDR3 is built from 14 residues. The CDR3 loop is CASSLTLGGEGYTF. DNA of the CDR3: TGTGCCAGCAGCTTAACGTTGGGCGGAGAAGGCTACACCTTC.

This chain joins TRBV2 and TRBJ2-1, with 7 positions matching TRBD2. J lost 7 bases, V lost 6 bases, and 6 bases had no gene match. CDR1 SNHLY and CDR2 FYNNEI come from the germline V gene. CDR3 size: 13 residues. The DNA of the CDR3 is TGTGCCAGCAGGAGCGGGGTCCTGAATGAGCAGTTCTTC. Translation gives CASRSGVLNEQFF.

The CDR3 nucleotides read TGCGCCAGCAGCACCCGAGACAGGGGGCCTGAAGCTTTCTTT. This translates into CASSTRDRGPEAFF. The chain links TRBV5-1 to TRBJ1-1; 10 bases align to TRBD1. This CDR3 has 14 amino acids. CDR1 is SGHRS, CDR2 YFSETQ, per germline. With 4 bases clipped from V and 6 bases from J, the junction kept 6 bases outside the gene matches.

The V and J genes are TRBV4-1 and TRBJ2-3; TRBD1 matches 9 bases. The ends lost 4 bases at V and 3 bases at J; junction bases unmatched: 5. The CDR3 length is 15 residues. Germline CDR1 and CDR2: MGHRA and YSYEKL. The DNA of the CDR3 is TGCGCCAGCAGCCGCACCGACAGGGGGACAGATACGCAGTATTTT. Protein product: CASSRTDRGTDTQYF.

This clonotype was observed once. This chain joins TRBV20-1 and TRBJ1-2; D is perhaps TRBD1 (5 bases). Per germline, CDR1 DFQATT and CDR2 SNEGSKA (reference sequence). CDR3 size: 14 residues. The V and J ends lost 6 bases and 8 bases respectively, with 22 bases between them. Here the CDR3 DNA reads TGCAGTGCCACCGGGACTTCCCTTAGTGGAGGCTACACCTTC. Translation gives CSATGTSLSGGYTF.

Here the CDR3 reads CASSLNGDSVVTQYF. The CDR3 DNA is TGCGCCAGCAGCTTGAATGGGGACTCAGTAGTTACCCAGTACTTC. The rearrangement uses TRBV5-1 and TRBJ2-5; D perhaps matches TRBD2 (6 bases). V lost 1 base, J lost 8 bases, and 18 bases lay in between. Germline V gives CDR1 SGHRS, CDR2 YFSETQ. CDR3 length: 15 amino acids.

This sequence joins TRBV12-3 or TRBV12-4 and TRBJ1-4; D possibly corresponds to TRBD1 (5 bases). V lost 4 bases and J 0 bases, leaving 18 bases between the germline ends. The CDR3 sequence is 18 residues long. The CDR3 coding sequence is TGTGCCAGCAGTTCTCAGTTGGGGGGACTTTCAACTAATGAAAAACTGTTTTTT. Amino acids: CASSSQLGGLSTNEKLFF.